The clone carrying this T cell receptor (beta chain) was seen only once. The CDR3 runs 13 residues. Losses at the gene ends were 3 bases for V and 5 bases for J; bases not matched to a gene: 0. CDR1 is SGHRS and CDR2 is YFSETQ in the germline V gene. The data originate from a study of blood T cell repertoires in COVID-19. Background on the study: Sources were T cells, B-cell-depleted T cells, or PBMCs; the material itself was cDNA or gDNA.

In the study's own analysis: By means of reference gene primer amplification, nucleated cell counts were estimated. TCRdb's copy holds only in-frame clones and misses some; the assay was immunoSEQ multiplex PCR. V, J and clone size reflect that table, while D and trimming were determined from the DNA. The sample includes over 200,000 clones, more than 70% of them seen just once. The sequencing sample was made of peripheral blood. The chain joins TRBV5-1 to TRBJ2-2, with 8 bases that match TRBD1. This clonotype was obtained from a woman in her sixties with acute or convalescent COVID-19. This CDR3 is CASSWTGTGELFF. The CDR3 DNA reads as TGCGCCAGCAGCTGGACAGGGACCGGGGAGCTGTTTTTT.